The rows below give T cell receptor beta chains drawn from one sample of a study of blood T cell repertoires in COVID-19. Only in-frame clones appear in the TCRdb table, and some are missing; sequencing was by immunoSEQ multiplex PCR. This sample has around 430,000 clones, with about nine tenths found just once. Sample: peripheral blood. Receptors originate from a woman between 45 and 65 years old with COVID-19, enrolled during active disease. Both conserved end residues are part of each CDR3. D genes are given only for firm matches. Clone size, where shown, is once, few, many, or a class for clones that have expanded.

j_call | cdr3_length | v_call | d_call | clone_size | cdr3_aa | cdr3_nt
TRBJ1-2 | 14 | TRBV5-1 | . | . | CASSPGQEGYGYTF | TGCGCCAGCAGCCCGGGCCAAGAGGGCTATGGCTACACCTTC
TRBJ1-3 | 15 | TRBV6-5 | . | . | CASILTVDSGNTIYF | TGTGCCAGCATTTTGACAGTCGACTCTGGAAACACCATATATTTT
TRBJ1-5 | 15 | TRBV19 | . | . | CASSIGGWGNQPQHF | TGTGCCAGTAGTATAGGGGGCTGGGGCAATCAGCCCCAGCATTTT
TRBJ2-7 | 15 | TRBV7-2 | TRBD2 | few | CASSHRGGGAYEQYF | TGTGCCAGCAGCCATAGAGGCGGGGGGGCCTACGAGCAGTACTTC
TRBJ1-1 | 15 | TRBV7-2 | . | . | CASSIVVGSNTEAFF | TGTGCCAGCAGCATAGTAGTGGGCAGTAACACTGAAGCTTTCTTT
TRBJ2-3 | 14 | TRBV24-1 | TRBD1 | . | CATRGQGIPDTQYF | TGTGCCACCCGGGGACAGGGTATCCCAGATACGCAGTATTTT
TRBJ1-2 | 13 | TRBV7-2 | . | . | CASSLPGSHSETF | TGTGCCAGCAGCTTACCCGGGTCCCACTCGGAGACCTTC
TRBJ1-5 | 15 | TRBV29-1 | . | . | CSVEDILDGNQPQHF | TGCAGCGTTGAAGACATCTTAGATGGCAATCAGCCCCAGCATTTT
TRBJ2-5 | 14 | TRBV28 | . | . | CASTGLRGQETQYF | TGTGCCAGTACAGGGTTGAGGGGGCAAGAGACCCAGTACTTC
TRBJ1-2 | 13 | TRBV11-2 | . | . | CASSLGLLYGYTF | TGTGCCAGCAGCCTGGGACTGCTCTATGGCTACACCTTC
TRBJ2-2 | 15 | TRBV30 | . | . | CASEKTGTGVGELFF | TGTGCCTCCGAAAAGACAGGCACCGGGGTAGGGGAGCTGTTTTTT
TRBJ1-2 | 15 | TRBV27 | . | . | CASSLFGRVNYGYTF | TGTGCCAGCAGTTTATTCGGCAGGGTTAACTATGGCTACACCTTC
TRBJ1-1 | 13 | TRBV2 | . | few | CASSGYRNTEAFF | TGTGCCAGCAGTGGCTACAGGAACACTGAAGCTTTCTTT
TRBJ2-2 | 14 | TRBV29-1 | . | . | CSVEGSGNTGELFF | TGCAGCGTTGAAGGTAGCGGGAACACCGGGGAGCTGTTTTTT
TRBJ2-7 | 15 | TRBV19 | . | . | CASSIITGEAYEQYF | TGTGCCAGTAGTATTATAACAGGGGAGGCCTACGAGCAGTACTTC
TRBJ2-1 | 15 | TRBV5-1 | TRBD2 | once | CASSPQRGGYNEQFF | TGCGCCAGCAGCCCCCAGCGGGGGGGTTACAATGAGCAGTTCTTC
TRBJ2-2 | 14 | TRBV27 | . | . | CASRGRWDTGELFF | TGTGCCAGCAGGGGCAGGTGGGACACCGGGGAGCTGTTTTTT
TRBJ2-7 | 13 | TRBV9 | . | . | CASSAGTSAVQYF | TGTGCCAGCAGCGCGGGGACTTCCGCAGTGCAGTACTTC
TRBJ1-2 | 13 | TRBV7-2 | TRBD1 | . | CASSRDRDLPHTF | TGTGCCAGCAGCCGGGACAGGGATCTACCCCACACCTTC
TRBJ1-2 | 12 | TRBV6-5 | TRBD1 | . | CASSRTGTGYTF | TGTGCCAGCAGTCGGACAGGAACTGGCTACACCTTC
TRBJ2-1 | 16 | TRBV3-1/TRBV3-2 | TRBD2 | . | CASSRAGGGVYNEQFF | TGTGCCAGCAGCCGAGCTGGCGGGGGGGTTTACAATGAGCAGTTCTTC
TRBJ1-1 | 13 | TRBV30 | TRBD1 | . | CAWSGQVNTEAFF | TGTGCCTGGAGCGGACAGGTGAACACTGAAGCTTTCTTT
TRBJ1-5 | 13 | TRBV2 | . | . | CASHRDTNQPQHF | TGTGCCAGCCACAGGGACACTAATCAGCCCCAGCATTTT
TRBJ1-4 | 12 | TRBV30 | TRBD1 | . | CAVQGLNEKLFF | TGTGCCGTACAGGGGCTAAATGAAAAACTGTTTTTT
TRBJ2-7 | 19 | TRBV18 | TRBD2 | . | CASSPRTSGGFDSPYEQYF | TGTGCCAGCTCACCCCGGACTAGCGGGGGTTTTGACTCACCTTACGAGCAGTACTTC
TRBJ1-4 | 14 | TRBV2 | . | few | CASNLGGFNEKLFF | TGTGCCAGCAATCTGGGAGGGTTTAATGAAAAACTGTTTTTT
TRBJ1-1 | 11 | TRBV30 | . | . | CAWSVGGEAFF | TGTGCCTGGAGTGTAGGGGGTGAAGCTTTCTTT
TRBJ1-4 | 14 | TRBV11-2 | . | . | CASSHRQPYEKLFF | TGTGCCAGCAGCCACCGACAGCCGTATGAAAAACTGTTTTTT